These T cell receptor beta chains were read from a single sample in a study of blood T cell repertoires in COVID-19. This table comes from immunoSEQ multiplex PCR, and its TCRdb copy is limited to in-frame clones, with some not included. Of around 100,000 clones listed, roughly two thirds are singletons. The material sequenced was peripheral blood. The source of these receptors is a man at least 80 years old with acute or convalescent COVID-19. Each CDR3 is given without its conserved first and last residue. Fields, in order: V gene, D gene, CDR3 protein. D genes are given only for firm matches.

TRBV9,TRBD1,ASSMTGNTGELF
TRBV6-2/TRBV6-3,TRBD2,ASSKRLAGGQETQY
TRBV9,-,ASSVGGRGLNNEQF
TRBV30,TRBD2,AWSPPGLAGGGEQF
TRBV9,-,ASSGGYGYT
TRBV7-9,TRBD2,ASSSTVQWGRGWNEQY
TRBV27,-,ARHRASGEQY
TRBV5-1,-,ASSPGTFGYT
TRBV5-1,TRBD2,ASSPGLAGVQETQY
TRBV7-8,-,ATSGGNSYNEQF
TRBV11-2,-,ASSRGTLSNYGYT
TRBV5-4,-,AMQRTMAYNEQF
TRBV19,-,ASSKGTGYNEKLF
TRBV5-8,-,ASSPGTYRYGYT
TRBV15,-,ATSRPGHRNEKLF
TRBV24-1,-,ATSEAGRENTEAF
TRBV28,-,ASTRGLTYNEQF
TRBV28,-,ATLGGAGNQPQH
TRBV28,-,ASSLGTNYGYT
TRBV7-9,TRBD2,ASSLPRLAGFYSYNEQF
TRBV7-2,TRBD2,ASSLRSGRAPDTQY
TRBV27,-,ASRDRMNTEAF
TRBV28,-,ASRLGGPGQDEQF
TRBV28,TRBD1,ASSFSGRTGQTEAF
TRBV12-3/TRBV12-4,-,ASSSGGEQY
TRBV28,-,ASTRLANYGYT
TRBV5-6,TRBD1,ASSPRGNEQY
TRBV15,TRBD2,ATSRGLAGGEAHEQF
TRBV5-1,TRBD1,ASSSTGAYYGYT
TRBV6-6,-,ASSTRTSYNYGYT
TRBV4-1,-,ASSQSPGASSYEQY
TRBV4-1,-,ASSQPFSNGNTIY